This T cell receptor (beta chain) was captured by sequencing in a study of beta chain features in type 1 diabetes. The study, taken as a whole, reports: For cells with high TCR expression, cDNA sequencing could yield over-representation. It was among patients, rather than healthy donors, that naive, central memory and Treg TCRB repertoires appeared more similar. In these data, an HLA type influence on TCRB rearrangement remained unresolved.

Regarding this clone: Its target is not known.

Every isolated RNA sample was fully reverse transcribed, so sequencing captured expressed TCRB transcripts. Naive, central memory and regulatory T cell samples averaged about 4 million immunoSEQ reads each. The table came from immunoSEQ multiplex PCR; TCRdb's copy has only in-frame clones and leaves some out. The table records around 320,000 clones, 14% of them present only once. Germline V gene data show CDR1 as SGHTS and CDR2 as YDEGEE. Trimming at V came to 5 bases and at J to 1 base, leaving 14 bases not matched to a gene. The CDR3 has 19 amino acids. The chain couples TRBV5-8 to TRBJ2-1, with 11 bases aligning to TRBD2. This sequence was found in a man aged 30-40 years in good health. The sequencing input was central memory CD4+ T cells from blood. The CDR3 sequence is CASRLLAGDNRPSYNEQFF. DNA for the CDR3: TGTGCCAGCAGGCTACTAGCGGGAGATAATAGGCCTTCCTACAATGAGCAGTTCTTC.